The 16 T cell receptor beta chains reported below all come from one sample, sequenced in a study of blood T cell repertoires in COVID-19. TCRdb's copy holds only in-frame clones and misses some; the assay was immunoSEQ multiplex PCR. Seen here are roughly 180,000 clones, approximately 90% observed once, and the top ten hold 2% to 2.5%. The specimen sequenced was PBMCs or T cells enriched from blood (not recorded which). Receptor source: a woman aged 25 to 39 who had recovered from COVID-19.

The gene calls are TRBV5-4 and TRBJ2-7; 7 bases align to TRBD1. The junction had 10 bases not matched to a gene; V was cut back by 4 bases and J by 6 bases. The CDR3 extends over 14 amino acids. Germline V gene data show CDR1 as SGHNT and CDR2 as YYREEE (reference sequence). The CDR3 nucleotides are TGTGCCAGCAGCCCGGACAGGAACCGGGGCGAGCAGTACTTC. It is translated as CASSPDRNRGEQYF. The complete variable domain, with remaining parts taken from reference TRBV5-4 and TRBJ2-7, reads ETGVTQSPTHLIKTRGQQVTLRCSSQSGHNTVSWYQQALGQGPQFIFQYYREEENGRGNFPPRFSGLQFPNYSSELNVNALELDDSALYLCASSPDRNRGEQYFGPGTRLTVT.

The chain joins TRBV4-2 to TRBJ1-1; 9 positions match TRBD1. The CDR3 extends over 15 amino acids. The germline gives CDR1 LGHNA, CDR2 YNFKEQ. Trimming at V came to 2 bases and at J to 3 bases, leaving 4 bases not matched to a gene. The CDR3 loop reads CASSQIRQGDTEAFF. The CDR3 DNA reads TGTGCCAGCAGCCAAATTCGACAGGGGGACACTGAAGCTTTCTTT.

The V call is TRBV29-1, the J call TRBJ1-3; 7 bases match TRBD1. The germline V gene encodes CDR1 SQVTM and CDR2 ANQGSEA. The junction had 9 bases not matched to a gene; V was cut back by 7 bases and J by 0 bases. The CDR3 extends over 15 amino acids. CDR3: CSAGGQPLSGNTIYF. The CDR3 DNA sequence: TGCAGCGCAGGGGGACAGCCTCTCTCTGGAAACACCATATATTTT.

The rearrangement joins TRBV15 to TRBJ2-2, with TRBD2 matching 10 bases. V trimming: 1 base; J trimming: 0 bases; junction bases outside the gene matches: 5. This CDR3 region has 18 residues. Germline loops: CDR1 LNHNV, CDR2 YYDKDF (reference sequence). CDR3: CATSRGGLAETNTGELFF. The CDR3 DNA follows: TGTGCCACCAGCAGAGGCGGACTAGCGGAAACGAACACCGGGGAGCTGTTTTTT.

V usage is TRBV5-4 and J usage is TRBJ2-3, with 7 bases aligning to TRBD2. This CDR3 has 16 residues. Germline values: CDR1 SGHNT, CDR2 YYREEE (reference sequence). V lost 2 bases to trimming and J lost 0 bases; unmatched junction nucleotides: 6. CDR3 sequence: CASSFPSGPSTDTQYF. The CDR3, as DNA: TGTGCCAGCAGCTTCCCTAGCGGACCTAGCACAGATACGCAGTATTTT.

The rearrangement links TRBV20-1 to TRBJ1-5; no clear D. This CDR3 spans 13 amino acids. V was clipped by 3 bases and J by 5 bases, with 11 bases between them. CDR1 and CDR2 (germline): DFQATT, SNEGSKA (reference sequence). CDR3 region: CSASGGVDQPQHF. CDR3 nucleotide sequence: TGCAGTGCTAGTGGCGGAGTAGATCAGCCCCAGCATTTT.

The chain uses TRBV3-1 (or the pseudogene TRBV3-2) and TRBJ2-3; 11 nucleotides align to TRBD2. Germline-derived CDR1 and CDR2 are LGHDT and YNNKEL (reference sequence). The CDR3 is 14 residues long. Trimming took 4 bases from V and 10 from J; bases not matched to a gene: 7. The DNA of the CDR3 is TGTGCCAGCAGCCCCGATAGCGGGGGGGCGGCGCAGTATTTT. As protein: CASSPDSGGAAQYF.

This clone was seen once. The J gene is TRBJ1-3, the V gene TRBV19; 8 bases are a match to TRBD1. With V trimmed by 9 bases and J by 4 bases, 8 bases remained unmatched. From germline, CDR1 is LNHDA and CDR2 SQIVND (reference sequence). The CDR3 contains 14 residues. CDR3 DNA: TGTGCCAGCGAGACAGGGGTAGGCGGAAACACCATATATTTT. Protein product: CASETGVGGNTIYF.

The chain is built from TRBV24-1 and TRBJ2-2; 9 nucleotides agree with TRBD1. The V and J ends lost 7 bases and 6 bases, in that order; junction bases with no gene match: 5. CDR3 size: 14 residues. Looked up from germline, CDR1 is KGHDR and CDR2 is SFDVKD. The CDR3 sequence: CATRGQGGSGELFF. In DNA, the CDR3 is TGTGCCACCAGGGGACAGGGAGGATCCGGGGAGCTGTTTTTT.

The table lists this clone with a count of one. The chain joins TRBV7-2 to TRBJ2-1, with a tentative D call TRBD1 (6 bases). Trimming removed 8 bases at V and 6 bases at J, with 14 bases between. Per the germline V gene, CDR1 is SGHTA and CDR2 is FQGNSA. The length of the CDR3 is 13 residues. In DNA form, the CDR3 reads TGTGCCAGCGAGGAAGGGGGTTTCAATGAGCAGTTCTTC. Protein product: CASEEGGFNEQFF. Drawing the rest from reference TRBV7-2 and TRBJ2-1, the complete variable domain is GAGVSQSPSNKVTEKGKDVELRCDPISGHTALYWYRQSLGQGLEFLIYFQGNSAPDKSGLPSDRFSAERTGGSVSTLTIQRTQQEDSAVYLCASEEGGFNEQFFGPGTRLTVL.

V and J are TRBV5-5 and TRBJ2-7; D call uncertain. The CDR3 spans 12 residues. Germline V gives CDR1 SGHKS, CDR2 YYEKEE (reference sequence). The germline V and J ends were trimmed by 4 bases and 4 bases, with 9 bases remaining between them. Written as DNA, the CDR3 is TGTGCCAGCAGCCGGAGCTTATACGAGCAGTACTTC. Amino acid sequence: CASSRSLYEQYF.

This chain's CDR3 is CASSPRVRSYGYTF. CDR3 nucleotides: TGTGCCAGTAGCCCCCGGGTTCGGTCCTATGGCTACACCTTC. The chain is built from TRBV19 and TRBJ1-2; D unclear. Trimming took 6 bases from V and 4 from J, leaving 15 bases between them. Germline values: CDR1 LNHDA, CDR2 SQIVND (reference sequence). The CDR3 length is 14 residues.

V usage is TRBV7-9 and J usage is TRBJ1-2, with D unresolved. This CDR3 is 12 amino acids long. Germline-derived CDR1 and CDR2 are SEHNR and FQNEAQ (reference sequence). V lost 2 bases and J 10 bases, leaving 11 bases between the germline ends. The CDR3 spells CASSLSSPLYTF. CDR3 sequence (DNA): TGTGCCAGCAGCTTATCTTCTCCCCTCTACACCTTC.

The gene calls are TRBV30 and TRBJ2-1; D unresolved. The V gene's germline CDR1 is GTSNPN and CDR2 SVGIG (reference sequence). The CDR3 has 11 residues. V gave up 2 bases and J gave up 6 bases, with 5 bases separating them. The CDR3 bases are TGTGCCTGGAGTCTCTTCAATGAGCAGTTCTTC. Protein product: CAWSLFNEQFF.

The chain is built from TRBV7-2 and TRBJ1-6, with TRBD1 identical over 7 bases. CDR1 and CDR2 (germline): SGHTA, FQGNSA. With 3 bases clipped from V and 8 bases from J, the junction kept 1 base outside the gene matches. The CDR3 runs to 13 residues. CDR3 bases: TGTGCCAGCAGCTTCAGGGGGTATTCACCCCTCCACTTT. Encoded protein: CASSFRGYSPLHF.

To note about this clone: Other DNA sequences within the sample encode an identical CDR3. V gene TRBV7-3 combines with J gene TRBJ1-1; D perhaps matches TRBD1 (5 bases). CDR3 length: 13 amino acids. V was shortened by 2 bases and J by 1 base, with 5 bases between the two germline ends. Per germline, CDR1 SGHTA and CDR2 FQGTGA. The DNA of the CDR3 is TGTGCCAGCAGCTTAGACAGGAACACTGAAGCTTTCTTT. Its protein is CASSLDRNTEAFF. The full variable domain, rest sourced from reference TRBV7-3 and TRBJ1-1, is GAGVSQTPSNKVTEKGKYVELRCDPISGHTALYWYRQSLGQGPEFLIYFQGTGAADDSGLPNDRFFAVRPEGSVSTLKIQRTERGDSAVYLCASSLDRNTEAFFGQGTRLTVV.